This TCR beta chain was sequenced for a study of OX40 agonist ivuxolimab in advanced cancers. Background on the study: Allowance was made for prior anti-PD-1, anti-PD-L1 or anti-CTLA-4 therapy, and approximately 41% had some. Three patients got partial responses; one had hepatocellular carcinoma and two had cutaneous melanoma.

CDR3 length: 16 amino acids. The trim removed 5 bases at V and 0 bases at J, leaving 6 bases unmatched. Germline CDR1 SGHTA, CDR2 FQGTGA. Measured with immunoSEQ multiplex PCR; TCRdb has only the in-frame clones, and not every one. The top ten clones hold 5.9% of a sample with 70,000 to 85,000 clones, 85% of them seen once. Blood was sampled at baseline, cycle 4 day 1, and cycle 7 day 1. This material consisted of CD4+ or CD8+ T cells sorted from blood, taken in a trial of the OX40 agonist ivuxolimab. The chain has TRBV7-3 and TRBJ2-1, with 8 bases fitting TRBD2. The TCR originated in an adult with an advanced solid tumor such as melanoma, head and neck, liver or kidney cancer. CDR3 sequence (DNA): TGTGCCAGCAGCAAGCTAGCGGGTGACTCCTACAATGAGCAGTTCTTC. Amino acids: CASSKLAGDSYNEQFF.